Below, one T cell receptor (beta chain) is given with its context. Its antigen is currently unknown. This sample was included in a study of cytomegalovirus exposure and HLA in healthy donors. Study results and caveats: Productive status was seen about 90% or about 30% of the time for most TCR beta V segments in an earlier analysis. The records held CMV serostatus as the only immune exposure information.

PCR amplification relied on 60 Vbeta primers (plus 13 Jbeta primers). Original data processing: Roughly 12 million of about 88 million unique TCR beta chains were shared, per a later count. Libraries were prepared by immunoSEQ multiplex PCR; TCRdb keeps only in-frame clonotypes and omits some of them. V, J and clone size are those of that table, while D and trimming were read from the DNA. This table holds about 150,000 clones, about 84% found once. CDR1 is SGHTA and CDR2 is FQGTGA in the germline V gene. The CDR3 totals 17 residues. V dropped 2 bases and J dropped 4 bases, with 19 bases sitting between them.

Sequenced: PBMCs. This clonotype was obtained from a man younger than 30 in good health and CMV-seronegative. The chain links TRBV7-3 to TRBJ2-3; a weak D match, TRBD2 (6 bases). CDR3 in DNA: TGTGCCAGCAGCTTATACAGCGAGGGGCCGGGGGCAGATACGCAGTATTTT. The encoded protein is CASSLYSEGPGADTQYF.